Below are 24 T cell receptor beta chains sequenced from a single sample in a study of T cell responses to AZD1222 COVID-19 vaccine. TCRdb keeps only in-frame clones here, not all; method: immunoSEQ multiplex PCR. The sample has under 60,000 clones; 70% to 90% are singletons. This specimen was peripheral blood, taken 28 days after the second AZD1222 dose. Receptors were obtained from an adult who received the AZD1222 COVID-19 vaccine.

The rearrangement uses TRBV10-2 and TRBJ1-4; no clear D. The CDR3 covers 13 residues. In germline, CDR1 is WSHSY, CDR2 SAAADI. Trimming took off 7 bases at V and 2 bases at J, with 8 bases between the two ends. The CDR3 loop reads CASTQSTNEKLFF. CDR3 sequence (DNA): TGCGCCAGCACCCAATCGACTAATGAAAAACTGTTTTTT.

The CDR3 here is CASTSGGTNGIQYF. CDR3 DNA: TGTGCCAGCACTTCCGGGGGGACAAACGGCATTCAGTACTTC. The V call is TRBV2, the J call TRBJ2-4; D possibly corresponds to TRBD2 (7 bases). V lost 7 bases, J lost 9 bases, and 19 bases lay in between. CDR3 length: 14 amino acids. CDR1 and CDR2 from the germline V gene are SNHLY and FYNNEI.

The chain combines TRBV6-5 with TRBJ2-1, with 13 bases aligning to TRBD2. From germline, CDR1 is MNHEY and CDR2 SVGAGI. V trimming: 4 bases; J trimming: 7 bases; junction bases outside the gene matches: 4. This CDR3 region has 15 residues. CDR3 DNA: TGTGCCAGCAGTTTTGAACTAGCGGGAGGGAATGAGCAGTTCTTC. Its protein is CASSFELAGGNEQFF.

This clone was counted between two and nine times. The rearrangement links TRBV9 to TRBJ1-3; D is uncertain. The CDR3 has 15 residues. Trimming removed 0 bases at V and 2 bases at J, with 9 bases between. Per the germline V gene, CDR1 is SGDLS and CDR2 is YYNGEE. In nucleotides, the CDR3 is TGTGCCAGCAGCGTAGGGACCGACCCTGGAAACACCATATATTTT. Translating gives CASSVGTDPGNTIYF. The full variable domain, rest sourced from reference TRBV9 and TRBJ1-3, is DSGVTQTPKHLITATGQRVTLRCSPRSGDLSVYWYQQSLDQGLQFLIQYYNGEERAKGNILERFSAQQFPDLHSELNLSSLELGDSALYFCASSVGTDPGNTIYFGEGSWLTVV.

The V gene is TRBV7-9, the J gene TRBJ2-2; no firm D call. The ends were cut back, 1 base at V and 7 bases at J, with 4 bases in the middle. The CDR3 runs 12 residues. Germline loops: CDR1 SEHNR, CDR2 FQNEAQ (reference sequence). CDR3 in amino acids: CASSLVSGELFF. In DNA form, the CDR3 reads TGTGCCAGCAGCTTAGTCAGCGGGGAGCTGTTTTTT. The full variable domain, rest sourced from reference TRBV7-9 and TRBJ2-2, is DTGVSQNPRHKITKRGQNVTFRCDPISEHNRLYWYRQTLGQGPEFLTYFQNEAQLEKSRLLSDRFSAERPKGSFSTLEIQRTEQGDSAMYLCASSLVSGELFFGEGSRLTVL.

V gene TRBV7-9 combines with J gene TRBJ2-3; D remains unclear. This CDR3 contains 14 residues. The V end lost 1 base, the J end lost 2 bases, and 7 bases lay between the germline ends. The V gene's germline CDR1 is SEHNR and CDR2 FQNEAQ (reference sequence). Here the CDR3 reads CASSLGVNTDTQYF. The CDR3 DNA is TGTGCCAGCAGCTTAGGGGTCAACACAGATACGCAGTATTTT. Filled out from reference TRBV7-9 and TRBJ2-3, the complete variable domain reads DTGVSQNPRHKITKRGQNVTFRCDPISEHNRLYWYRQTLGQGPEFLTYFQNEAQLEKSRLLSDRFSAERPKGSFSTLEIQRTEQGDSAMYLCASSLGVNTDTQYFGPGTRLTVL.

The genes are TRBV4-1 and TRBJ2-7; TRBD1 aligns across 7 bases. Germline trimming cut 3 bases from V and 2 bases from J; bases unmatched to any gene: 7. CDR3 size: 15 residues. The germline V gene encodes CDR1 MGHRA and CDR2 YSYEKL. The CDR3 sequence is CASSQVPGQPYEQYF. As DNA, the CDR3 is TGCGCCAGCAGCCAGGTACCGGGACAGCCCTACGAGCAGTACTTC.

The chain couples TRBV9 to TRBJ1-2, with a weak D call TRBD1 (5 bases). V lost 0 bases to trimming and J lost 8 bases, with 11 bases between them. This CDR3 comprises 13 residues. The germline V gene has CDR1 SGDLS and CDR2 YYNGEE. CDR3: CASSVETGRGYTF. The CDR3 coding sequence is TGTGCCAGCAGCGTAGAAACAGGCAGGGGCTACACCTTC.

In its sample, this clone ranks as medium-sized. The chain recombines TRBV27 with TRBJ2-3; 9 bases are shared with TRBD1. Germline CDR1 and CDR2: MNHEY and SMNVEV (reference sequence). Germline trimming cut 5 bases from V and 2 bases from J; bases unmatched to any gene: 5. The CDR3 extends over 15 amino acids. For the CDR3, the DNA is TGTGCCAGCAGTATCCGGGACAGGGCCACAGATACGCAGTATTTT. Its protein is CASSIRDRATDTQYF.

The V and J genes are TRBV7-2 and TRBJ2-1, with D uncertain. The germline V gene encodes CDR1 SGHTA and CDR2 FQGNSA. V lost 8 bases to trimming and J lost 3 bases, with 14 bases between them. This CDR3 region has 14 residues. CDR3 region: CASPRAKNYNEQFF. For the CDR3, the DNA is TGTGCCAGCCCCCGGGCCAAAAACTACAATGAGCAGTTCTTC. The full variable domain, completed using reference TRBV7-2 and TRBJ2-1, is GAGVSQSPSNKVTEKGKDVELRCDPISGHTALYWYRQSLGQGLEFLIYFQGNSAPDKSGLPSDRFSAERTGGSVSTLTIQRTQQEDSAVYLCASPRAKNYNEQFFGPGTRLTVL.

In nucleotides, the CDR3 is TGCGCCAGCACCCCCGCAACAGGATACGGCACAGATACGCAGTATTTT. Its protein is CASTPATGYGTDTQYF. The rearrangement links TRBV5-1 to TRBJ2-3; D may be TRBD1 (5 bases). Germline CDR1 is SGHRS and CDR2 is YFSETQ. V lost 6 bases, J lost 1 base, and 18 bases lay in between. The CDR3 length is 16 residues.

In nucleotides, the CDR3 is TGTGCCAGCAGCTTAGTCGGGACTAGTCCTACTACCGATGAGCAGTTCTTC. Translation: CASSLVGTSPTTDEQFF. The genes are TRBV7-8 and TRBJ2-1; 8 bases fit TRBD2. CDR3 length: 17 amino acids. The ends lost 1 base at V and 8 bases at J; junction bases unmatched: 13. CDR1 and CDR2 from the germline V gene are SGHVS and FQNEAQ.

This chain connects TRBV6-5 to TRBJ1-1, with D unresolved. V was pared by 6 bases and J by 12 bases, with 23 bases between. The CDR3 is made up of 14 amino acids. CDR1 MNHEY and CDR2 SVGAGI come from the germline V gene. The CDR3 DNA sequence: TGTGCCAGCAGGGAGACCGGGAAGTACCTGCTGCCTTTCTTT. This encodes CASRETGKYLLPFF.

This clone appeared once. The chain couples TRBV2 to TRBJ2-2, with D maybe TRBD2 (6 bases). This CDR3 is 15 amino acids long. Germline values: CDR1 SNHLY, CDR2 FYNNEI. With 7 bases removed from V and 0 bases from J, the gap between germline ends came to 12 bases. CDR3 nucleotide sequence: TGTGCCAGCACTGTCCGGGACTCGAACACCGGGGAGCTGTTTTTT. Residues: CASTVRDSNTGELFF.

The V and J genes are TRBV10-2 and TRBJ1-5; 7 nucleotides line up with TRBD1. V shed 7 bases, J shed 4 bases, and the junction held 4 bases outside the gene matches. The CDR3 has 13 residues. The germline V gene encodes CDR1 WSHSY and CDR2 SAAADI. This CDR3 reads CASTPRGNQPQHF. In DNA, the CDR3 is TGCGCCAGCACCCCCAGGGGGAATCAGCCCCAGCATTTT.

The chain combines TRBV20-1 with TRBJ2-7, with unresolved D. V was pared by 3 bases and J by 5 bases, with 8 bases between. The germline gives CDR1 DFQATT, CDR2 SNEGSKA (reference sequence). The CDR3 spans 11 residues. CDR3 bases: TGCAGTGCTAGTAGGAAGGACGAGCAGTACTTC. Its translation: CSASRKDEQYF.

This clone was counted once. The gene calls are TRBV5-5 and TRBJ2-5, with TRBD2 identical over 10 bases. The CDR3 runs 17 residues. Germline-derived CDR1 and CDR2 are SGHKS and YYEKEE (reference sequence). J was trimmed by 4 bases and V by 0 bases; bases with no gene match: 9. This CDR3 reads CASSLASSGGAGETQYF. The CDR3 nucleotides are TGTGCCAGCAGCTTGGCGTCGAGCGGGGGGGCAGGAGAGACCCAGTACTTC.

The CDR3 DNA sequence: TGTGCCAGCAGCAAAGACCACAGGCAGGGGGCAACTAATGAAAAACTGTTTTTT. Residues: CASSKDHRQGATNEKLFF. The J gene is TRBJ1-4, the V gene TRBV21-1; the DNA was not used to check the table's D call, TRBD1. TRBV21-1 corresponds to a pseudogene. The CDR3 is 18 residues long.

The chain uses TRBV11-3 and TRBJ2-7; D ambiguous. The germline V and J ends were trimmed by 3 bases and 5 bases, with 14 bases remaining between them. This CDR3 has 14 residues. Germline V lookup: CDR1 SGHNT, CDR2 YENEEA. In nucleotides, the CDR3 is TGTGCCAGCAGCTTTCGGCCCCTGGACGACGAGCAGTACTTC. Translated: CASSFRPLDDEQYF.

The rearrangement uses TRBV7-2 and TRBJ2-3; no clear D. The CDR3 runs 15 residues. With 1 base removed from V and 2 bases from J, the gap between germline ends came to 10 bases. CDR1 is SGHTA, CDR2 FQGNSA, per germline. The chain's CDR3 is CASSLVHGFTDTQYF. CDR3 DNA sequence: TGTGCCAGCAGCTTAGTGCACGGTTTCACAGATACGCAGTATTTT. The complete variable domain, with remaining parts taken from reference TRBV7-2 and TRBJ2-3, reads GAGVSQSPSNKVTEKGKDVELRCDPISGHTALYWYRQSLGQGLEFLIYFQGNSAPDKSGLPSDRFSAERTGGSVSTLTIQRTQQEDSAVYLCASSLVHGFTDTQYFGPGTRLTVL.

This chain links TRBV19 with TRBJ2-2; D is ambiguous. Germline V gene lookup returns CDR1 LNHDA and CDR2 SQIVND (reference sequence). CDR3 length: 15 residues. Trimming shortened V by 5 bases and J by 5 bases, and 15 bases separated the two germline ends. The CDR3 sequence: CASSADQLGTGELFF. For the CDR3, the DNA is TGTGCCAGTAGTGCGGACCAGCTTGGGACCGGGGAGCTGTTTTTT.

The CDR3 coding sequence is TGCAGCGTCCTCCGGGACTCCTACAATGAGCAGTTCTTC. This sequence encodes CSVLRDSYNEQFF. The V call is TRBV29-1, the J call TRBJ2-1; tentatively, D is TRBD2 (5 bases). V was shortened by 6 bases and J by 0 bases, with 9 bases between the two germline ends. The CDR3 has 13 residues. Germline V gene lookup returns CDR1 SQVTM and CDR2 ANQGSEA.

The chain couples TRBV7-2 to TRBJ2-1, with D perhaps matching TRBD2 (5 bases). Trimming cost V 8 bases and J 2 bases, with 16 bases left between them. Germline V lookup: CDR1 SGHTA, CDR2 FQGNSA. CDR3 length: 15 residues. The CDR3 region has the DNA TGTGCCAGCTTGAGGGAGCTAGGGCCCTACAATGAGCAGTTCTTC. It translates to CASLRELGPYNEQFF.

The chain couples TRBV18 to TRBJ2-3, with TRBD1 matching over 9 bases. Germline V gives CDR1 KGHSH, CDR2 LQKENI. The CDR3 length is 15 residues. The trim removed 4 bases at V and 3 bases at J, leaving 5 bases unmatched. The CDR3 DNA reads TGTGCCAGCTCACTCGGGGGACAGGGTACAGATACGCAGTATTTT. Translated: CASSLGGQGTDTQYF.